The sequence of this T cell receptor beta chain was determined in a study of human T cells and chemical hapten exposure (dated by TCRdb to the early 2020s). At the level of the whole study: Libraries were pooled for sequencing, and variation in per-sample TCR yields was attributed mainly to small differences in library volumes within the pool. This study followed changes in the peripheral blood TCR repertoire in vivo during primary and secondary sensitization of alopecia patients to the hapten diphenylcyclopropenone (DPC). Each blood RNA sample was used to sequence both TCR alpha and TCR beta chains.

Library creation used 5' RACE. Sequencer: Illumina MiSeq. During library preparation, unique molecular identifiers were attached to individual cDNA molecules so that TCRs could be counted quantitatively and reproducibly. In the authors' own workflow: Samples had a median of roughly 99,000 TCRs, with a range from roughly 20,000 to 690,600. The Decombinator software suite was used to annotate the V, J and CDR3 of the TCR reads. To make PS versus PT1 abundance plots, every sample was subsampled to the same number of TCRs (28,000). Expanded TCRs were defined as absent before sensitization and observed at least eight times at the 2-week time point. TCRdb applied fastp at Q25 and MiXCR to the public reads, then kept only in-frame beta chains. Every distinct CDR3 protein forms one entry, paired with its most common genes and DNA. The V and J calls shown here were made by TCRdb, not taken from the authors' results. The sample yields about 140,000 distinct CDR3 sequences; roughly 4.1% were counted once. The top ten clones comprise around 1.4% of the sample.

Summary of the overall study and its limitations: The number of TCRs above 1 in 1000 frequency did not change with DPC sensitization; there was no evidence of global repertoire structure alterations. Repeated subsampling changed both the strength of the expansion versus patch-test correlation and the threshold at which the correlation became significant.

The CDR3 numbers 15 residues from cysteine through phenylalanine. Only the CDR3 portion is preserved as DNA: 45 bases, with reading frame beginning at the first base. This clonotype was detected many times. This receptor's antigen is unknown. Base qualities are not at hand, and no much larger clone is one base apart. Total RNA was isolated from unfractionated whole blood collected in Tempus Blood RNA tubes. Five or six healthy volunteers served as TCR sequencing controls and were bled at day 0, 2 weeks and 6 weeks. This receptor chain uses TRBV21-1 and TRBJ2-5; the table names TRBD2, a call not compared with the DNA. TRBV21-1 is flagged as a pseudogene. This sequence originates from a female donor in good health. The CDR3 reads CASSNLEALGETQYF. In nucleotides, the sequence is TGTGCCAGCAGCAATTTGGAGGCCCTCGGAGAGACCCAGTACTTC.